This T cell receptor beta chain was sequenced during a study of OX40 agonist ivuxolimab in advanced cancers. This table comes from immunoSEQ multiplex PCR, and its TCRdb copy is limited to in-frame clones, with some not included. The sample gives about 82,000 clones, 70% to 90% of which show up once; 0.75% to 1% is in the top ten. Trimming removed 4 bases from V and 2 bases from J, with 15 bases in between. The germline CDR1 and CDR2 sequences are SGHVS and FQNEAQ. The CDR3 totals 16 residues. J is TRBJ1-5 and V is TRBV7-8; D is unresolved. Material: CD4+ or CD8+ T cells sorted from blood, obtained in a trial of the OX40 agonist ivuxolimab. The sequence derives from an adult with an advanced solid tumor such as melanoma, head and neck, liver or kidney cancer. The chain's CDR3 is CASSYGLGKGNQPQHF. For the CDR3, the DNA is TGTGCCAGCAGCTATGGCCTTGGGAAGGGCAATCAGCCCCAGCATTTT.